This T cell receptor beta chain is drawn from a study of blood T cell repertoires in COVID-19. Turning to the study itself: COVID-19 samples collected from the United States, Italy and Spain covered acute and convalescent phases. T cells, B-cell-depleted T cells, or PBMCs supplied cDNA or gDNA.

Original analysis: Nucleated cell number was recorded as an estimate derived from reference gene primer amplification. Profiled with immunoSEQ multiplex PCR; TCRdb holds only in-frame clones, not every one. The V and J calls and clone size come from that table; D and trimming were worked out from the DNA. The sample shows about 97,000 clones, 85% to 90% of them seen only once. From germline, CDR1 is SEHNR and CDR2 FQNEAQ (reference sequence). This CDR3 is built from 14 residues. The V end was cut by 3 bases, the J end by 4 bases, with 12 bases between. This sequence joins TRBV7-9 and TRBJ1-1; D is undetermined. Source material: peripheral blood. The receptor was derived from a human donor in a cohort sampled during active COVID-19. This chain's CDR3 is CASSFLGVVTEAFF. The CDR3 region has the DNA TGTGCCAGCAGCTTTCTCGGGGTGGTCACTGAAGCTTTCTTT.